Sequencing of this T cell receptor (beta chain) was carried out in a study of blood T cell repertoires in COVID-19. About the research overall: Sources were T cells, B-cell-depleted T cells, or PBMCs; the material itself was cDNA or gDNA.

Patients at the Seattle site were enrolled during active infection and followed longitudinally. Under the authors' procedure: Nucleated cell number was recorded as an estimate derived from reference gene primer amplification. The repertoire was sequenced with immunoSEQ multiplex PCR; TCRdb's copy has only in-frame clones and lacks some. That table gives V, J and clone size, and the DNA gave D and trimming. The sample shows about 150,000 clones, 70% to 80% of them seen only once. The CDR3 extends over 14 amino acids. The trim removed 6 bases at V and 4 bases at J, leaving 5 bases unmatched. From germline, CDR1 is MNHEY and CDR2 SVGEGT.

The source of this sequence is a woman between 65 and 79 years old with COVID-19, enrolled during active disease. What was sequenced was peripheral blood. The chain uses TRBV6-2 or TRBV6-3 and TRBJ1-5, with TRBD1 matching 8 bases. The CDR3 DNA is TGTGCCAGCAGCCGCGGACAGGGTAATCAGCCCCAGCATTTT. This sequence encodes CASSRGQGNQPQHF.